These T cell receptor beta chains were read from a single sample in a study of T cell repertoires in cytomegalovirus infection. TCRdb re-analysed the reads in MiXCR, keeping a single row per CDR3 protein. The sample lists tens of thousands of distinct CDR3 sequences, roughly half occurring once. These receptors have no known antigen. The starting material was CD8+ T cells from cultured PBMCs, obtained from culture after CMV antigen stimulation. The source is a human donor in good health (CMV status not recorded). Some clones in this sample may be carry-over from other donors' samples. CDR3s include the opening cysteine and the closing phenylalanine or tryptophan. The order of the fields is J gene, V gene, clone size, D gene, CDR3 protein, CDR3 DNA. A D gene is named only where the DNA matches it firmly. Part of the rows lack a size; the others show once, few, many or a class for expanded clones.

J: TRBJ2-7; V: TRBV20-1; size: NA; D: NA; CDR3: CSARVAGSYEQYF; DNA: TGCAGTGCTAGAGTGGCAGGCTCCTACGAGCAGTACTTC
J: TRBJ2-7; V: TRBV6-1; size: few; D: NA; CDR3: CASRNQGFYEQYF; DNA: TGTGCCAGCAGGAACCAGGGGTTCTACGAGCAGTACTTC
J: TRBJ2-7; V: TRBV27; size: NA; D: TRBD1; CDR3: CASSFSLGQASYEQYF; DNA: TGTGCCAGCAGTTTTTCGTTGGGACAGGCCTCCTACGAGCAGTACTTC
J: TRBJ2-1; V: TRBV7-3; size: few; D: NA; CDR3: CASSLGMSHEQFF; DNA: TGTGCCAGCAGCTTGGGGATGTCTCATGAGCAGTTCTTC
J: TRBJ2-5; V: TRBV6-6; size: once; D: TRBD2; CDR3: CASSARTSGSHYASVVHETQYF; DNA: TGTGCCAGCAGTGCGAGGACTAGCGGGAGTCATTATGCGTCTGTCGTCCACGAGACCCAGTACTTC
J: TRBJ2-7; V: TRBV7-8; size: NA; D: NA; CDR3: CASSLVRGGEQYF; DNA: TGTGCCAGCAGCTTAGTAAGGGGAGGCGAGCAGTACTTC
J: TRBJ1-1; V: TRBV7-2; size: few; D: TRBD1; CDR3: CASSASDRATTEAFF; DNA: TGTGCCAGCAGCGCCTCGGACAGGGCTACGACTGAAGCTTTCTTT
J: TRBJ1-2; V: TRBV28; size: NA; D: NA; CDR3: CASSFGGVNGYTF; DNA: TGTGCCAGCAGTTTTGGAGGGGTGAATGGCTACACCTTC
J: TRBJ2-7; V: TRBV7-2; size: NA; D: TRBD1; CDR3: CASSWDRAGEQYF; DNA: TGTGCCAGCAGCTGGGACAGGGCGGGAGAGCAGTACTTC
J: TRBJ2-1; V: TRBV5-6; size: NA; D: TRBD1; CDR3: CASSSGGRNEQFF; DNA: TGTGCCAGCAGTTCAGGGGGCAGGAATGAGCAGTTCTTC
J: TRBJ1-5; V: TRBV7-6; size: few; D: NA; CDR3: CASSLEAGQGQPQHF; DNA: TGTGCCAGCAGCCTTGAAGCGGGGCAAGGTCAGCCCCAGCATTTT
J: TRBJ2-3; V: TRBV10-3; size: NA; D: NA; CDR3: CAISASSYTQYF; DNA: TGTGCCATCAGCGCCAGCTCCTATACGCAGTATTTT
J: TRBJ2-7; V: TRBV28; size: NA; D: NA; CDR3: CASRRGWQDYEQYF; DNA: TGTGCCAGCAGGAGGGGCTGGCAGGACTACGAGCAGTACTTC
J: TRBJ2-6; V: TRBV7-9; size: few; D: NA; CDR3: CASSYPRGATDSGANVLTF; DNA: TGTGCCAGCAGCTACCCTCGGGGGGCGACAGACTCTGGGGCCAACGTCCTGACTTTC
J: TRBJ2-3; V: TRBV4-1; size: few; D: NA; CDR3: CASSQAQVLRGTDTQYF; DNA: TGCGCCAGCAGCCAAGCACAGGTACTTCGGGGCACAGATACGCAGTATTTT
J: TRBJ1-1; V: TRBV6-1; size: NA; D: NA; CDR3: CASGKGWDGTEAFF; DNA: TGTGCCAGCGGGAAAGGGTGGGATGGCACTGAAGCTTTCTTT
J: TRBJ2-7; V: TRBV28; size: few; D: NA; CDR3: CASSLEAGSYEQYF; DNA: TGTGCCAGCAGTTTAGAGGCCGGATCCTACGAGCAGTACTTC
J: TRBJ2-5; V: TRBV10-3; size: NA; D: NA; CDR3: CAIGRGTADRGETQYF; DNA: TGTGCCATCGGACGGGGGACAGCCGACCGGGGAGAGACCCAGTACTTC
J: TRBJ1-1; V: TRBV14; size: once; D: NA; CDR3: CASSQDKRDTDTEAFF; DNA: TGTGCCAGCAGCCAAGATAAGCGGGACACCGACACTGAAGCTTTCTTT
J: TRBJ2-7; V: TRBV19; size: few; D: NA; CDR3: CASSLGGRSYEQYF; DNA: TGTGCCAGTAGTCTGGGGGGACGCTCCTACGAGCAGTACTTC
J: TRBJ1-2; V: TRBV20-1; size: NA; D: TRBD1; CDR3: CSARGRGDYGYTF; DNA: TGCAGTGCTAGGGGCAGGGGGGACTATGGCTACACCTTC
J: TRBJ2-7; V: TRBV6-1; size: few; D: NA; CDR3: CASSPTGTEQYF; DNA: TGTGCCAGCAGTCCTACAGGGACCGAGCAGTACTTC
J: TRBJ1-6; V: TRBV10-2; size: few; D: NA; CDR3: CASSESVTAYNSPLHF; DNA: TGCGCCAGCAGTGAGTCGGTGACAGCTTATAATTCACCCCTCCACTTT
J: TRBJ2-2; V: TRBV12-3/TRBV12-4; size: NA; D: TRBD1; CDR3: CASSFGTGRSGELFF; DNA: TGTGCCAGCAGTTTCGGGACAGGACGGTCCGGGGAGCTGTTTTTT
J: TRBJ1-2; V: TRBV19; size: NA; D: TRBD1; CDR3: CASSRSRDSPHGYTF; DNA: TGTGCCAGTAGTAGAAGCCGGGACAGCCCCCATGGCTACACCTTC
J: TRBJ1-2; V: TRBV7-9; size: few; D: TRBD1; CDR3: CASSSGGASYGYTF; DNA: TGTGCCAGCAGCTCAGGGGGCGCGAGCTATGGCTACACCTTC
J: TRBJ2-7; V: TRBV15; size: once; D: TRBD2; CDR3: CATSPFRGGAREQYF; DNA: TGTGCCACCAGCCCCTTCCGCGGGGGGGCCCGCGAGCAGTACTTC
J: TRBJ2-1; V: TRBV11-2; size: NA; D: NA; CDR3: CASSAGQTSYNEQFF; DNA: TGTGCCAGCAGCGCCGGGCAAACATCCTACAATGAGCAGTTCTTC
J: TRBJ1-5; V: TRBV7-2; size: many; D: NA; CDR3: CASSPLGSNQPQHF; DNA: TGTGCCAGCAGCCCTCTCGGTAGCAATCAGCCCCAGCATTTT
J: TRBJ2-1; V: TRBV12-3/TRBV12-4; size: few; D: NA; CDR3: CASMSTGTSYMSSSSGELYEQFF; DNA: NA
J: TRBJ1-2; V: TRBV27; size: NA; D: NA; CDR3: CASGTDRDYGYTF; DNA: TGTGCCAGCGGAACCGACAGAGACTATGGCTACACCTTC
J: TRBJ1-1; V: TRBV30; size: NA; D: NA; CDR3: CACQGENTEAFF; DNA: TGTGCCTGCCAGGGTGAGAACACTGAAGCTTTCTTT
J: TRBJ1-1; V: TRBV28; size: NA; D: NA; CDR3: CASSQPPEAFF; DNA: TGTGCCAGCAGTCAACCCCCTGAAGCTTTCTTT
J: TRBJ2-7; V: TRBV6-2/TRBV6-3; size: NA; D: TRBD1; CDR3: CASTPRTGGNEQYF; DNA: TGTGCCAGCACCCCCAGGACAGGGGGCAACGAGCAGTACTTC
J: TRBJ1-2; V: TRBV7-2; size: NA; D: NA; CDR3: CASSLAQEDYGYTF; DNA: TGTGCCAGCAGCTTAGCACAGGAAGACTATGGCTACACCTTC
J: TRBJ2-1; V: TRBV11-2; size: NA; D: TRBD2; CDR3: CASSSGIAGDGYNEQFF; DNA: TGTGCCAGCAGCTCCGGAATAGCGGGAGACGGATACAATGAGCAGTTCTTC
J: TRBJ2-2; V: TRBV7-4; size: NA; D: TRBD2; CDR3: CASSPRGLAGATNTGELFF; DNA: TGTGCCAGCAGCCCTAGGGGACTAGCGGGAGCGACGAACACCGGGGAGCTGTTTTTT
J: TRBJ2-1; V: TRBV4-2; size: NA; D: NA; CDR3: CASSQVGEDEQFF; DNA: TGTGCCAGCAGCCAAGTAGGTGAAGATGAGCAGTTCTTC
J: TRBJ1-3; V: TRBV19; size: NA; D: TRBD1; CDR3: CASKETGSSGNTIYF; DNA: TGTGCCAGTAAGGAGACAGGGTCCTCTGGAAACACCATATATTTT
J: TRBJ1-6; V: TRBV7-9; size: few; D: TRBD1; CDR3: CASSLAGQGASPLHF; DNA: TGTGCCAGCAGCTTAGCGGGACAGGGGGCTTCACCCCTCCACTTT
J: TRBJ2-3; V: TRBV12-3/TRBV12-4; size: few; D: TRBD2; CDR3: CASGGSGRAPDTQYF; DNA: TGTGCCAGCGGAGGGAGCGGGAGGGCCCCAGATACGCAGTATTTT
J: TRBJ1-2; V: TRBV6-5; size: NA; D: NA; CDR3: CASSYSDAYGYTF; DNA: TGTGCCAGCAGTTACTCGGACGCTTATGGCTACACCTTC
J: TRBJ2-7; V: TRBV4-2; size: NA; D: NA; CDR3: CASSQDPGYYEQYF; DNA: TGTGCCAGCAGCCAAGATCCAGGGTATTACGAGCAGTACTTC
J: TRBJ2-3; V: TRBV7-6; size: NA; D: NA; CDR3: CASSLYTDTQYF; DNA: TGTGCCAGCAGCTTATACACAGATACGCAGTATTTT
J: TRBJ1-1; V: TRBV7-3; size: NA; D: NA; CDR3: CASSSPDTEAFF; DNA: TGTGCCAGCAGCTCCCCCGACACGGAAGCTTTCTTT
J: TRBJ2-7; V: TRBV11-2; size: NA; D: NA; CDR3: CASSPLEGRSYEQYF; DNA: TGTGCCAGCAGCCCCCTGGAGGGTCGTTCCTACGAGCAGTACTTC
J: TRBJ2-5; V: TRBV20-1; size: few; D: TRBD2; CDR3: CSARGTSGRGETQYF; DNA: TGCAGTGCTAGAGGGACTAGCGGGAGAGGGGAGACCCAGTACTTC
J: TRBJ2-1; V: TRBV28; size: few; D: TRBD1; CDR3: CASSSNRGSYNEQFF; DNA: TGTGCCAGCAGTTCAAACAGGGGGTCCTACAATGAGCAGTTCTTC
J: TRBJ2-7; V: TRBV27; size: few; D: NA; CDR3: CASSSHGPDEQYF; DNA: TGTGCCAGCAGTTCCCACGGCCCGGATGAGCAGTACTTC
J: TRBJ2-7; V: TRBV7-4; size: NA; D: NA; CDR3: CASRERGSSSYEQYF; DNA: TGTGCCAGCAGGGAAAGGGGCAGTAGCTCCTACGAGCAGTACTTC